This is a list of T cell receptor beta chains from one sample in a study of T cell responses to AZD1222 COVID-19 vaccine. Profiling relied on immunoSEQ multiplex PCR, and the TCRdb table lists in-frame clones only, not all of them. The sample contains roughly 96,000 clones, approximately 88% of which appear only once. Here the sequenced sample was peripheral blood, taken on day 0 of AZD1222 vaccination. The receptors originated from an adult in good health. Both conserved end residues are part of each CDR3. A D gene is named only where the DNA matches it firmly. Only some rows state a clone size, as once, few, many or a class for expanded clones.

v_gene	d_gene	j_gene	abundance	CDR3aa	CDR3nt
TRBV10-3	-	TRBJ1-2	-	CAISESDWGGNYYGYTF	TGTGCCATCAGTGAGTCGGATTGGGGCGGAAATTATTATGGCTACACCTTC
TRBV5-1	-	TRBJ2-5	-	CASSPGSTGPQETQYF	TGCGCCAGCAGTCCTGGGTCTACAGGGCCACAAGAGACCCAGTACTTC
TRBV5-6	-	TRBJ2-1	-	CASSLGGGANYNEQFF	TGTGCCAGCAGCTTGGGTGGAGGGGCAAACTACAATGAGCAGTTCTTC
TRBV30	TRBD1	TRBJ1-4	-	CAWSVGQAAEELFF	TGTGCCTGGAGTGTAGGACAGGCGGCTGAGGAACTGTTTTTT
TRBV2	-	TRBJ1-2	-	CASSEESDPSFGYTF	TGTGCCAGCAGTGAGGAAAGCGATCCTTCCTTTGGCTACACCTTC
TRBV7-9	-	TRBJ1-2	-	CASSIRDTNYGYTF	TGTGCCAGCAGCATCCGGGACACCAACTATGGCTACACCTTC
TRBV7-9	TRBD1	TRBJ1-4	-	CASSLGQGGEKLFF	TGTGCCAGCAGCTTAGGACAGGGCGGTGAAAAACTGTTTTTT
TRBV6-5	-	TRBJ1-3	few	CASSTGRTSGNTIYF	TGTGCCAGCAGTACCGGACGGACCTCTGGAAACACCATATATTTT
TRBV5-1	TRBD2	TRBJ2-5	-	CASSSRAGRQETQYF	TGCGCCAGCAGCTCGCGAGCGGGACGGCAAGAGACCCAGTACTTC
TRBV7-6	-	TRBJ2-2	-	CASSLDLAGLNTGELFF	TGTGCCAGCAGCTTAGATCTGGCGGGATTAAACACCGGGGAGCTGTTTTTT
TRBV6-1	-	TRBJ1-5	-	CASSEEAGSNNQPQHF	TGTGCCAGCAGTGAAGAGGCAGGAAGTAACAATCAGCCCCAGCATTTT
TRBV7-3	-	TRBJ2-7	-	CASSLAGGSRYEQYF	TGTGCCAGCAGCCTCGCTGGGGGGTCTAGGTACGAGCAGTACTTC
TRBV7-3	-	TRBJ2-7	-	CASSFEQFLYEQYF	TGTGCCAGCAGCTTCGAACAGTTTCTCTACGAGCAGTACTTC
TRBV19	TRBD1	TRBJ2-5	-	CASRITGGAETQYF	TGTGCCAGTAGAATAACAGGGGGTGCGGAGACCCAGTACTTC
TRBV27	-	TRBJ1-2	few	CASSFQGNYGYTF	TGTGCCAGCAGTTTTCAAGGGAACTATGGCTACACCTTC
TRBV13	-	TRBJ2-1	-	CASSLGDYNEQFF	TGTGCCAGCAGCTTAGGGGACTACAATGAGCAGTTCTTC
TRBV6-4	-	TRBJ2-1	once	CASSVSGSSYNEQFF	TGTGCCAGCAGTGTTAGCGGAAGCTCCTACAATGAGCAGTTCTTC
TRBV6-5	-	TRBJ1-1	-	CASRTARDTEAFF	TGTGCCAGCAGGACAGCACGGGACACTGAAGCTTTCTTT